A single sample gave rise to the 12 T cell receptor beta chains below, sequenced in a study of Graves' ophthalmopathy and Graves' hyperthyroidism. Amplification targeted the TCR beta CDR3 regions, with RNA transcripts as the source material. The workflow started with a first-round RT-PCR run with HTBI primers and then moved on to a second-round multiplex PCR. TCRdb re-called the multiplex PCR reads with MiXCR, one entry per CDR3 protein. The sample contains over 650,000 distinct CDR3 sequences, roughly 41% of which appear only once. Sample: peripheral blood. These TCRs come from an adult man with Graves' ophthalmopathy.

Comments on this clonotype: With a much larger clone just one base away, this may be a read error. CDR3 coding DNA: TGTGCCAGCAGTCCTAGGACAGGGTCCTCTGGCTACACCTTC. This translates into CASSPRTGSSGYTF. This chain joins TRBV24-1 and TRBJ1-2; 8 bases are shared with TRBD1. The CDR3 totals 14 residues. Germline V gives CDR1 KGHDR, CDR2 SFDVKD.

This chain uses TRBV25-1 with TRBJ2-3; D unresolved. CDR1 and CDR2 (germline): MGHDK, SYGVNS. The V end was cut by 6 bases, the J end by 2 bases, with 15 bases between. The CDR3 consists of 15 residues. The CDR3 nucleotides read TGTGCCAGCAGCCACGGAGAGACCTACACAGATACGCAGTATTTT. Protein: CASSHGETYTDTQYF.

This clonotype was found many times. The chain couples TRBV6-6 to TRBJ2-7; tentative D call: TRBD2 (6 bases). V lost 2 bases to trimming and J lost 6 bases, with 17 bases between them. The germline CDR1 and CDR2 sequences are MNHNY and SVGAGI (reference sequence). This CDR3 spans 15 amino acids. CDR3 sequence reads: CASSYVQAGRGEQYF. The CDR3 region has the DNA TGTGCCAGCAGTTACGTCCAGGCGGGGCGCGGCGAGCAGTACTTC.

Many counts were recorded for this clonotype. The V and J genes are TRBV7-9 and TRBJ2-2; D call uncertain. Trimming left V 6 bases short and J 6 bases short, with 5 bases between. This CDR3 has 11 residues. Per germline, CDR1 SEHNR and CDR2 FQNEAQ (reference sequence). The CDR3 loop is CASSLPGELFF. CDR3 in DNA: TGTGCCAGCAGTCTTCCCGGGGAGCTGTTTTTT.

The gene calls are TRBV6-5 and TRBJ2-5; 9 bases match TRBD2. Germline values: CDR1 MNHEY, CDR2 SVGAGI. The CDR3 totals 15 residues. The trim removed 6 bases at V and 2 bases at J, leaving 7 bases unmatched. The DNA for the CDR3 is TGTGCCAGCAGCCCAGGACTAGCGATACAAGAGACCCAGTACTTC. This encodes CASSPGLAIQETQYF.

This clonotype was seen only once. In nucleotides, the CDR3 is TGTGCCAGCAGCCCAGCGATGGCGGACAGCTCCTACGAGCAGTACTTC. This encodes CASSPAMADSSYEQYF. The rearrangement joins TRBV4-2 to TRBJ2-7, with a weak D call TRBD1 (6 bases). Germline CDR1 LGHNA, CDR2 YNFKEQ. The V gene lost 4 bases and the J gene lost 0 bases, with 16 bases spanning the gap. The CDR3 runs to 16 residues.

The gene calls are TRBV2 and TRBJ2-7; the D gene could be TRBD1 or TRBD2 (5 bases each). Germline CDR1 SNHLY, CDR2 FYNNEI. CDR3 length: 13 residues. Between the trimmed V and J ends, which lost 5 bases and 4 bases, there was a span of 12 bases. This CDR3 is CASSLHGGYEQYF. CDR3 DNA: TGTGCCAGCAGTCTACATGGGGGTTACGAGCAGTACTTC.

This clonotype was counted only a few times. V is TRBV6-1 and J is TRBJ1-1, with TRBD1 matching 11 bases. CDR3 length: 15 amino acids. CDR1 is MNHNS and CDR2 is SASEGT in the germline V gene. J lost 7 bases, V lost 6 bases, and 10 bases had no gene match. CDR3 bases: TGTGCCAGCAGCCTTACGGACAGGGGGCATGGTGAAGCTTTCTTT. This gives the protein CASSLTDRGHGEAFF.

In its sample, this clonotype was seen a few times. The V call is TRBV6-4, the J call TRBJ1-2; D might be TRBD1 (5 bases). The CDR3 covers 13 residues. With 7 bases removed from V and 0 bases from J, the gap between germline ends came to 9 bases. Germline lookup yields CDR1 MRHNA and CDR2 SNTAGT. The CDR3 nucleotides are TGTGCCAGCACAGGGAACTCTAACTATGGCTACACCTTC. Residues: CASTGNSNYGYTF.

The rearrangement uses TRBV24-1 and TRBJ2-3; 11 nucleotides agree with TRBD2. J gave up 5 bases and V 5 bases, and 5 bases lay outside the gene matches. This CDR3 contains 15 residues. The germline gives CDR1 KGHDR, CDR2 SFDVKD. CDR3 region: CATSVPGTSGDTQYF. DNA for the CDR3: TGTGCCACCAGTGTCCCCGGGACTAGCGGAGATACGCAGTATTTT.

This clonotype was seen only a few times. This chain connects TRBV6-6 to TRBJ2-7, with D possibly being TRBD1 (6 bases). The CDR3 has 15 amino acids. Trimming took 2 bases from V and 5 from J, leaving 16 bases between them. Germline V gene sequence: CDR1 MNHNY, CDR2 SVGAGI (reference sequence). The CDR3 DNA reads TGTGCCAGCAGTTACACAATAGGGGGAAGTCACGAGCAGTACTTC. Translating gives CASSYTIGGSHEQYF.

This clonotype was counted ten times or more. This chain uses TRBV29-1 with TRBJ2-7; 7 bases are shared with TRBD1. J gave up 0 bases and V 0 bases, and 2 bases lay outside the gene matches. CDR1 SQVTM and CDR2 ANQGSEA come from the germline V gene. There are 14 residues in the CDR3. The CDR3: CSVEERQGSYEQYF. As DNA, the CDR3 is TGCAGCGTTGAAGAGAGACAGGGCTCCTACGAGCAGTACTTC.